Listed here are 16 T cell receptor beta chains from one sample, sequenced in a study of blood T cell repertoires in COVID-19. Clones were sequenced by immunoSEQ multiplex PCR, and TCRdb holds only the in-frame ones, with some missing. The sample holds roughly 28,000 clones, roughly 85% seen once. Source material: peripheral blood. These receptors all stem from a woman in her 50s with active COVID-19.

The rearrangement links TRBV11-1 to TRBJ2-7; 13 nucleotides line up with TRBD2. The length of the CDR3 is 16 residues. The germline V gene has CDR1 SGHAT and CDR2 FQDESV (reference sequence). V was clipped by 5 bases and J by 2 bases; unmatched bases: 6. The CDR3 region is CASSKWGTSGTYEQYF. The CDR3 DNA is TGTGCCAGCAGCAAATGGGGGACTAGCGGGACCTACGAGCAGTACTTC.

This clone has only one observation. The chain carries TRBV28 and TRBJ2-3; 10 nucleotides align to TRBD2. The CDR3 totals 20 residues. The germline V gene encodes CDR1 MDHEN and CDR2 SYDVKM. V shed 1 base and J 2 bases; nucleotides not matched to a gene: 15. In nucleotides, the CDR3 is TGTGCCAGCAGTTTATCGTTGGCGGTTGGACTAGCGGAGCTCACAGATACGCAGTATTTT. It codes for CASSLSLAVGLAELTDTQYF.

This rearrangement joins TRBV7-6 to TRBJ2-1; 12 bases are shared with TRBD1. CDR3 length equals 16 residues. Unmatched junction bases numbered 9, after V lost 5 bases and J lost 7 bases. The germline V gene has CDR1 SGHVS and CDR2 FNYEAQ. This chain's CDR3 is CASSTPGTGGRNEQFF. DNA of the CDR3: TGTGCCAGCAGCACCCCCGGGACAGGGGGCCGGAATGAGCAGTTCTTC.

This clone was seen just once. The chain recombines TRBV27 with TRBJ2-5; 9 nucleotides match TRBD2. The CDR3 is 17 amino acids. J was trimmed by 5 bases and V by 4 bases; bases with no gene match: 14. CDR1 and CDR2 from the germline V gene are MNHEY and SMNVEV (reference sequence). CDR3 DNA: TGTGCCAGCAGTTCTACCCGCGGGACTAGCAGAGAGGAGACCCAGTACTTC. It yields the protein CASSSTRGTSREETQYF.

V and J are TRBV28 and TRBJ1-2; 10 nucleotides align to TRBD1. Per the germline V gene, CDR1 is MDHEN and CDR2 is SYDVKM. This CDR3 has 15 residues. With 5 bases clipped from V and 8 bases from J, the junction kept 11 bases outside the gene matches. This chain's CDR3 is CASSHTPGTGDGYTF. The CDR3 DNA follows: TGTGCCAGCAGTCACACTCCCGGGACAGGGGACGGCTACACCTTC.

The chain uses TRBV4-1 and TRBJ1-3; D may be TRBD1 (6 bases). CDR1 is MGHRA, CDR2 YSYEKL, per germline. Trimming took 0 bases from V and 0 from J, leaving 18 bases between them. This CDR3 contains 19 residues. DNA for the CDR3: TGCGCCAGCAGCCAAGATAATTACTTGACAGGACTCTCTGGAAACACCATATATTTT. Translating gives CASSQDNYLTGLSGNTIYF.

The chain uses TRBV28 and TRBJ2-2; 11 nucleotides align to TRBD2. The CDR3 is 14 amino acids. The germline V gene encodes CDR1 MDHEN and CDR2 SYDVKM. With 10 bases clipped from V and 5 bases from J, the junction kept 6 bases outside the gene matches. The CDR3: CATWTSGLTGELFF. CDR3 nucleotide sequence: TGTGCCACTTGGACTAGCGGGTTGACCGGGGAGCTGTTTTTT.

The CDR3 DNA reads as TGTGCCAGCAGCTCGACGGGACTGACCGGCAATCAGCCCCAGCATTTT. Its protein product is CASSSTGLTGNQPQHF. This chain connects TRBV7-8 to TRBJ1-5; possibly TRBD1 for D (5 bases). CDR3 size: 16 residues. V gave up 4 bases and J gave up 2 bases, with 15 bases separating them. Germline V gives CDR1 SGHVS, CDR2 FQNEAQ.

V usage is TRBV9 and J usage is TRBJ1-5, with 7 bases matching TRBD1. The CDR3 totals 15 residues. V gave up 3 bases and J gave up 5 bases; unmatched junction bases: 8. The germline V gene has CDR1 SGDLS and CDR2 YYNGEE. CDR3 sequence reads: CASSASVGGYQPQHF. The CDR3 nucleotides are TGTGCCAGCAGCGCCTCTGTAGGGGGCTATCAGCCCCAGCATTTT.

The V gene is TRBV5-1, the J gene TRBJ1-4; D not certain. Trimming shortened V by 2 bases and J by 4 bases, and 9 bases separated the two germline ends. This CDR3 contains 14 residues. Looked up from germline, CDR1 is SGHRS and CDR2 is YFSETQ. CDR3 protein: CASSFRTGNEKLFF. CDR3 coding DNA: TGCGCCAGCAGCTTTCGCACCGGTAATGAAAAACTGTTTTTT.

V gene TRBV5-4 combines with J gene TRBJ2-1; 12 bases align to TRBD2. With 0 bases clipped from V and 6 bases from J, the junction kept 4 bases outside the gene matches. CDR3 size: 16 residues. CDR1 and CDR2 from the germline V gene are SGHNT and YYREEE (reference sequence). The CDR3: CASSLVATSGSNEQFF. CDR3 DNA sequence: TGTGCCAGCAGCTTGGTGGCGACTAGCGGGAGCAATGAGCAGTTCTTC. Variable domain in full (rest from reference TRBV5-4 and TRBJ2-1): ETGVTQSPTHLIKTRGQQVTLRCSSQSGHNTVSWYQQALGQGPQFIFQYYREEENGRGNFPPRFSGLQFPNYSSELNVNALELDDSALYLCASSLVATSGSNEQFFGPGTRLTVL.

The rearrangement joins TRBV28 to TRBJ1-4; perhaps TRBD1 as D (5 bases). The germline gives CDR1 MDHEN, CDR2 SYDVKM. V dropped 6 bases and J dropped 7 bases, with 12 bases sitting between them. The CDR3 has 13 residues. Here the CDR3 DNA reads TGTGCCAGCAGGTTGGCAGGGATTGAAAAACTGTTTTTT. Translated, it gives CASRLAGIEKLFF.

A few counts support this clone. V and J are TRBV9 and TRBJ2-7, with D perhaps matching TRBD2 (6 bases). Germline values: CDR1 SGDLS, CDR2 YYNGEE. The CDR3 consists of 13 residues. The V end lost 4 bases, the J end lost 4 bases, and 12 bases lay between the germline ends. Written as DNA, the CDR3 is TGTGCCAGCAGCCCCGGGACTCCGTACGAGCAGTACTTC. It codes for CASSPGTPYEQYF.

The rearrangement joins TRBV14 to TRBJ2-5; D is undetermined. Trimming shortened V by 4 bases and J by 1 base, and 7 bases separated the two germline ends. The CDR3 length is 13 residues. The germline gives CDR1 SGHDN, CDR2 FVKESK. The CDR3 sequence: CASSPRIQETQYF. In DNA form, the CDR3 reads TGTGCCAGCAGCCCCAGGATCCAAGAGACCCAGTACTTC.

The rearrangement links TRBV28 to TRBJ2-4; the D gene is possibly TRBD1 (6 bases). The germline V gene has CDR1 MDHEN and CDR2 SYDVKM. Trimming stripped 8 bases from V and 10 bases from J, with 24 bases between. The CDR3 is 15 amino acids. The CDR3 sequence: CASGQILMGALIQYF. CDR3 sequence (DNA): TGTGCCAGCGGGCAAATCCTGATGGGGGCCCTAATTCAGTACTTC. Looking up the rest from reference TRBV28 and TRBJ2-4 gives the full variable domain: DVKVTQSSRYLVKRTGEKVFLECVQDMDHENMFWYRQDPGLGLRLIYFSYDVKMKEKGDIPEGYSVSREKKERFSLILESASTNQTSMYLCASGQILMGALIQYFGAGTRLSVL.

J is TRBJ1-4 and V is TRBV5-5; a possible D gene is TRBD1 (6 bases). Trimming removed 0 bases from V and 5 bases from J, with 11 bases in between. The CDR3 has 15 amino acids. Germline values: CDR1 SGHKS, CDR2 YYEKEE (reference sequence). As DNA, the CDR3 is TGTGCCAGCAGCTTGGACGGCAGGGGCAATGAAAAACTGTTTTTT. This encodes CASSLDGRGNEKLFF.